Listed below are T cell receptor beta chains from one sample, sequenced in a study of cytomegalovirus exposure and HLA in healthy donors. Data came from immunoSEQ multiplex PCR; TCRdb stores just in-frame clones and leaves some out. The sample carries 95,000 to 110,000 clones, about 75% recorded once. Sequences were obtained from PBMCs. These receptors were obtained from a man aged 60-69 years in good health and CMV-seropositive. The CDR3 runs from the conserved cysteine through the conserved F or W. Each record gives: J gene, V gene, clone size, D gene, CDR3 DNA, CDR3 protein. D genes are given only for firm matches. The size entry is marked missing in some rows and otherwise reads once, few, many or a size class.

>TRBJ2-3|TRBV7-9|few|NA
TGTGCCAGCAGCTACCCTCATGTCGGTAGCGGACATCCAGATACGCAGTATTTT
CASSYPHVGSGHPDTQYF
>TRBJ1-1|TRBV19|NA|NA
TGTGCCAGTATCGAGGCGGGTACTGAAGCTTTCTTT
CASIEAGTEAFF
>TRBJ2-7|TRBV5-5|many|NA
TGTGCCAGCAGCTTGGGGGGGCGCATGGGCGAGCAGTACTTC
CASSLGGRMGEQYF
>TRBJ2-3|TRBV6-5|NA|TRBD2
TGTGCCAGCAGTTACTCGAGGACTAGCTACTCAGATACGCAGTATTTT
CASSYSRTSYSDTQYF
>TRBJ1-3|TRBV7-9|NA|TRBD1
TGTGCCAGCAGCTTATGGACAGGGGTCGGAAACACCATATATTTT
CASSLWTGVGNTIYF
>TRBJ2-5|TRBV18|NA|TRBD2
TGTGCCAGCTCACCAATAGCGGGGGGGCCCAAAGAGACCCAGTACTTC
CASSPIAGGPKETQYF
>TRBJ2-2|TRBV5-1|NA|NA
TGCGCCAGCAGCTTACGGGAGTTCACCGGGGAGCTGTTTTTT
CASSLREFTGELFF
>TRBJ1-6|TRBV27|NA|TRBD1
TGTGCCAGCAGTTTCCCCCTCCGACAGGGAATACGTTCACCCCTCCACTTT
CASSFPLRQGIRSPLHF
>TRBJ2-3|TRBV6-6|NA|TRBD2
TGTGCCAGCAGTTACTCGTGGGGGGGGTCGAATACGCAGTATTTT
CASSYSWGGSNTQYF
>TRBJ2-2|TRBV2|NA|TRBD2
TGTGCCAGCAGTGTGGCTAGCGGGGGGACCAACACCGGGGAGCTGTTTTTT
CASSVASGGTNTGELFF
>TRBJ2-3|TRBV2|NA|NA
TGTGCCAGCAGCTACCAAGATACGCAGTATTTT
CASSYQDTQYF
>TRBJ2-7|TRBV5-4|NA|TRBD2
TGTGCCAGCAGCCATGTTCGCGGGGGGGACCCGGACGAGCAGTACTTC
CASSHVRGGDPDEQYF
>TRBJ1-1|TRBV19|NA|NA
TGTGCCAGTAGTACCGGACCAGGGATAAACACTGAAGCTTTCTTT
CASSTGPGINTEAFF
>TRBJ1-2|TRBV7-8|NA|NA
TGTGCCAGCAGCTTACGGACAGCGCAAATGGGTGGCTACACCTTC
CASSLRTAQMGGYTF
>TRBJ1-2|TRBV7-2|few|NA
TGTGCCAGCAGCTCGGGACACAACTATGGCTACACCTTC
CASSSGHNYGYTF
>TRBJ2-5|TRBV5-1|NA|TRBD1
TGCGCCAGCAGCACAGGACAGGGGCAAGAGACCCAGTACTTC
CASSTGQGQETQYF
>TRBJ2-1|TRBV5-5|NA|TRBD1
TGTGCCAGCAGCCACGACAGGGCTTTTGAGTTCTTC
CASSHDRAFEFF
>TRBJ2-7|TRBV19|once|NA
TGTGCCAGTAGTAGCGGGACTCCCTCAAGCTACGAGCAGTACTTC
CASSSGTPSSYEQYF
>TRBJ2-5|TRBV6-5|NA|TRBD2
TGTGCCAGCAGTGGGCGGGGGGGCCGGGAGACCCAGTACTTC
CASSGRGGRETQYF
>TRBJ2-3|TRBV5-1|NA|TRBD1
TGCGCCAGCAGCTTGGTTGGGACAGGGAAGGATACGCAGTATTTT
CASSLVGTGKDTQYF
>TRBJ2-3|TRBV4-3|NA|TRBD1
TGCGCCAGCAGCCCCGTCCCTTTACCGGGACAGGGGTCAGATACGCAGTATTTT
CASSPVPLPGQGSDTQYF
>TRBJ2-3|TRBV4-1|NA|TRBD2
TGCGCCAGCAGCCTTAGCGGGGTTAGCACAGATACGCAGTATTTT
CASSLSGVSTDTQYF
>TRBJ2-2|TRBV7-6|NA|NA
TGTGCCAGCAGCTCCAGGGGTATGGGGAACACCGGGGAGCTGTTTTTT
CASSSRGMGNTGELFF
>TRBJ1-1|TRBV4-3|NA|NA
TGCGCCAGCAGCCAAGATCACCGGGAAGGTACTGAAGCTTTCTTT
CASSQDHREGTEAFF
>TRBJ2-7|TRBV5-4|once|TRBD2
TGTGCCAGCACGACTAGCGGGGGGCTCGGCGAGCAGTACTTC
CASTTSGGLGEQYF
>TRBJ2-1|TRBV6-6|NA|NA
TGTGCCAGCGCGCCTCAAACCTACAATGAGCAGTTCTTC
CASAPQTYNEQFF
>TRBJ2-2|TRBV11-2|NA|NA
TGTGCCAGGTCCGGGTCGAACACCGGGGAGCTGTTTTTT
CARSGSNTGELFF
>TRBJ2-5|TRBV18|NA|NA
TGTGCCAGCTCACCCAACCAGGGGCCACAAGGGACCCAGTACTTC
CASSPNQGPQGTQYF
>TRBJ1-5|TRBV7-2|NA|NA
TGTGCCAGCAGCTTAGAGGGGGAAGGGCAGCCCCAGCATTTT
CASSLEGEGQPQHF
>TRBJ2-1|TRBV7-2|NA|TRBD2
TGTGCCAGCAGCGGCTGGACTAGCGGGGGGGCAGGTGAGCAGTTCTTC
CASSGWTSGGAGEQFF
>TRBJ2-7|TRBV19|NA|TRBD1
TGTGCCAGTAGTCCCGGGACAGGGTCGGACGAGCAGTACTTC
CASSPGTGSDEQYF
>TRBJ2-7|TRBV6-1|NA|NA
TGTGCCAGCAGGGCTGGGCACGAGCAGTACTTC
CASRAGHEQYF
>TRBJ1-2|TRBV6-1|few|NA
TGTGCCAGCAGTGGCGACAGCCTGGCCATGGTTGGTGGCTACACCTTC
CASSGDSLAMVGGYTF
>TRBJ1-1|TRBV7-3|NA|NA
TGTGCCAGCAGCCCCGGTCGAGGGAACACTGAAGCTTTCTTT
CASSPGRGNTEAFF
>TRBJ1-5|TRBV5-5|NA|NA
TGTGCCAGCAGCTTAGCACAGGGCTTTATGCAGCCCCAGCATTTT
CASSLAQGFMQPQHF
>TRBJ2-2|TRBV5-4|NA|TRBD1
TGTGCCAGCAGCCCGGAAGGACAGGGAGGCACCGGGGAGCTGTTTTTT
CASSPEGQGGTGELFF
>TRBJ1-6|TRBV11-2|once|NA
TGTGCCAGTCGAGGGAGCTCCTATAATTCACCCCTCCACTTT
CASRGSSYNSPLHF
>TRBJ2-1|TRBV18|NA|NA
TGTGCCAGCTCACCACGGGCGCAGGGCAATGAGCAGTTCTTC
CASSPRAQGNEQFF
>TRBJ1-1|TRBV4-1|NA|TRBD1
TGCGCCAGCAGCCAACTTTACAGGGGGCACACTGAAGCTTTCTTT
CASSQLYRGHTEAFF
>TRBJ2-1|TRBV5-1|NA|TRBD1
TGCGCCAGCAGCGTGACAGGGCCCAGCTCCTACAATGAGCAGTTCTTC
CASSVTGPSSYNEQFF
>TRBJ2-2|TRBV5-1|once|TRBD1
TGCGCCAGCGGTGGACAGGGACTGGCCGGGGAGCTGTTTTTT
CASGGQGLAGELFF
>TRBJ2-1|TRBV30|few|NA
TGTGCCTGGAGTGACACCCTCTCCTACAATGAGCAGTTCTTC
CAWSDTLSYNEQFF
>TRBJ2-3|TRBV11-2|NA|TRBD1
TGTGCCAGCAGCTTTGGGACAGCGGATACGCAGTATTTT
CASSFGTADTQYF
>TRBJ1-1|TRBV11-3|few|NA
TGTGCCAGCAGCTTAGGGGGAGCGGACACTGAAGCTTTCTTT
CASSLGGADTEAFF
>TRBJ1-1|TRBV7-8|once|NA
TGTGCCAGCAGCTTAGGGCCGGGTCTAACTATGAACACTGAAGCTTTCTTT
CASSLGPGLTMNTEAFF
>TRBJ2-2|TRBV11-2|once|NA
TGTGCCAGCAGCCCCTCGAGCGGACACACCGGGGAGCTGTTTTTT
CASSPSSGHTGELFF
>TRBJ2-5|TRBV5-8|NA|TRBD1
TGTGCCAGCAGCTTGGGCGACAGGGGGCAAGAGACCCAGTACTTC
CASSLGDRGQETQYF
>TRBJ1-1|TRBV6-6|NA|NA
TGTGCCAGCACCGACGGGACAAAGAACACTGAAGCTTTCTTT
CASTDGTKNTEAFF
>TRBJ1-1|TRBV7-9|NA|TRBD1
TGTGCCAGCAGCTTACCTCCCACAGGGGGGGCTGAAGCTTTCTTT
CASSLPPTGGAEAFF
>TRBJ2-5|TRBV5-1|NA|NA
TGCGCCAGCAGCGATGAGAGAGGAGAGACCCAGTACTTC
CASSDERGETQYF